This TCR beta chain was found in a study of identical twins. In this sample, this clonotype turned up a few times. This CDR3 region has 15 residues. With 4 bases clipped from V and 0 bases from J, the junction kept 7 bases outside the gene matches. CDR1 and CDR2 (germline): DFQATT, SNEGSKA (reference sequence). Using its own MiXCR run on the 5' RACE reads, TCRdb lists one record per CDR3 protein. Here the sample spans 300,000 to 400,000 distinct CDR3 sequences, approximately 13% being singletons. This sample was also put to use in a study of yellow fever vaccine responses in identical twins.

The genes are TRBV20-1 and TRBJ2-5, with 8 bases identical to TRBD2. Sequencing was carried out using CD8+ T cells sorted from blood. This receptor was obtained from a young woman in good health. The DNA of the CDR3 is TGCAGTGCTACGACTAGCGTACAGTACCAAGAGACCCAGTACTTC. It translates to CSATTSVQYQETQYF.